The sequence of this TCR beta chain was determined in a study of CD8+ T cells in alopecia areata. The CDR3 extends over 13 amino acids. V lost 2 bases, J lost 9 bases, and 8 bases lay in between. The germline V gene has CDR1 MNHEY and CDR2 SVGAGI. cDNA serving as the sequencing template came from extracted, reverse transcribed RNA. Clones were read by immunoSEQ multiplex PCR, and TCRdb kept only the in-frame ones, dropping some. The sample has 95,000 to 120,000 clones; around 55% are singletons. This receptor was identified in a human donor in good health. The sample comprised CD8+ T cells sorted from blood. The chain combines TRBV6-5 with TRBJ1-6, with D unresolved. The CDR3 sequence: CASSYNEGSPLHF. In DNA, the CDR3 is TGTGCCAGCAGTTACAATGAGGGTTCACCCCTCCACTTT.